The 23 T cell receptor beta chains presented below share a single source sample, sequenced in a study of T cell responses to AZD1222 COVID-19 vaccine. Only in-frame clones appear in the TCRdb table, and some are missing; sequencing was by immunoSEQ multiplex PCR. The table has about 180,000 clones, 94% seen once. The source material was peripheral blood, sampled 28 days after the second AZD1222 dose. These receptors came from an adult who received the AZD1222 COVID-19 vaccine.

The CDR3, as DNA: TGTGCCAGTAGTAATAACAGGGTACTAGCCAAAAACATTCAGTACTTC. This sequence encodes CASSNNRVLAKNIQYF. The V call is TRBV19, the J call TRBJ2-4; perhaps TRBD1 as D (6 bases). The V gene's germline CDR1 is LNHDA and CDR2 SQIVND (reference sequence). There are 16 residues in the CDR3. V lost 4 bases to trimming and J lost 0 bases, with 13 bases between them.

DNA for the CDR3: TGTGCCAGCAGCCCGGGACAGGGACGGGAGACCCAGTACTTC. Its protein is CASSPGQGRETQYF. This sequence joins TRBV9 and TRBJ2-5; 9 bases are shared with TRBD1. The trim removed 4 bases at V and 5 bases at J, leaving 6 bases unmatched. Germline V gene lookup returns CDR1 SGDLS and CDR2 YYNGEE. The CDR3 has 14 amino acids.

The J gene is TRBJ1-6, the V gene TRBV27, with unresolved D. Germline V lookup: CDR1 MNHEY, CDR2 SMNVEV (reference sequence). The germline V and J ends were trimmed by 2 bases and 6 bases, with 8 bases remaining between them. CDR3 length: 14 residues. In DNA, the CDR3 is TGTGCCAGCAGTTTAGGCCCCCGTAATTCACCCCTCCACTTT. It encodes CASSLGPRNSPLHF.

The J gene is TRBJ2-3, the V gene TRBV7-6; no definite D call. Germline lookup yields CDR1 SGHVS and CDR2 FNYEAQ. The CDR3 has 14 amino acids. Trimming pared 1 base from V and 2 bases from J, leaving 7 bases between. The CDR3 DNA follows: TGTGCCAGCAGCTTAGACGGATACACAGATACGCAGTATTTT. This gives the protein CASSLDGYTDTQYF.

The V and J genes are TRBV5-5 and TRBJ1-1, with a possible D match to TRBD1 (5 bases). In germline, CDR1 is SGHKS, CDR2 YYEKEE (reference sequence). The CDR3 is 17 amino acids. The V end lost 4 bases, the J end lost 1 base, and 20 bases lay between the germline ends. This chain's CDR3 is CASSINQQLGGNTEAFF. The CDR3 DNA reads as TGTGCCAGCAGCATCAACCAACAGCTGGGGGGGAACACTGAAGCTTTCTTT.

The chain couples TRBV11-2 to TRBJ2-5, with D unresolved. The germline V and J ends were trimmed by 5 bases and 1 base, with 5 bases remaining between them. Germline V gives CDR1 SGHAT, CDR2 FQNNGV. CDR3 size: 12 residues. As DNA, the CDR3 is TGTGCCAGCAGCGGACCCCAAGAGACCCAGTACTTC. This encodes CASSGPQETQYF.

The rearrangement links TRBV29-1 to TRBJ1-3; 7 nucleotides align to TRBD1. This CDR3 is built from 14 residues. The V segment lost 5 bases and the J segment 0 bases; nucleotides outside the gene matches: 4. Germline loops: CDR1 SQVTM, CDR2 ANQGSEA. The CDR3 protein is CSVTRDSSGNTIYF. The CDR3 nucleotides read TGCAGCGTTACCCGGGACAGCTCTGGAAACACCATATATTTT.

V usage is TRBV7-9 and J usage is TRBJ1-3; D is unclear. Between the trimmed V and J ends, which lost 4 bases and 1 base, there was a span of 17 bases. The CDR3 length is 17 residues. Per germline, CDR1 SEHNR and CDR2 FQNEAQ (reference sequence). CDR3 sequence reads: CASSYRRKESSGNTIYF. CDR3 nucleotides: TGTGCCAGCAGCTACCGACGTAAAGAAAGTTCTGGAAACACCATATATTTT.

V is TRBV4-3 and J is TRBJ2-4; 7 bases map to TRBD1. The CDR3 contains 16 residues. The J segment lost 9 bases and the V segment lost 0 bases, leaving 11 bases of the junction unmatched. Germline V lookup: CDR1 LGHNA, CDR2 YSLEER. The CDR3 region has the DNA TGCGCCAGCAGCCAAGATCCCCAGGGGGAATTGGGCATTCAGTACTTC. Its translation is CASSQDPQGELGIQYF.

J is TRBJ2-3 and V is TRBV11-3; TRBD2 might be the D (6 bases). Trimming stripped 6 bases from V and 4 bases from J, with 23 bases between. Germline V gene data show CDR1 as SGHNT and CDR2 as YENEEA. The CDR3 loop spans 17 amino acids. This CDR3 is CASSLHQSRRGADTQYF. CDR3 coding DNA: TGTGCCAGCAGTCTACATCAGTCCCGGAGGGGCGCAGATACGCAGTATTTT.

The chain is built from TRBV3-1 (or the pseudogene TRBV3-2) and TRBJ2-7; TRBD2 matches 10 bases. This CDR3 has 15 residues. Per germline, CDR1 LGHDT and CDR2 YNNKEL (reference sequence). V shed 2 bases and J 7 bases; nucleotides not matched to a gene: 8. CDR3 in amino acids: CASSQWTSGSKEQYF. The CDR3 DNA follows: TGTGCCAGCAGCCAATGGACTAGCGGCTCTAAAGAGCAGTACTTC.

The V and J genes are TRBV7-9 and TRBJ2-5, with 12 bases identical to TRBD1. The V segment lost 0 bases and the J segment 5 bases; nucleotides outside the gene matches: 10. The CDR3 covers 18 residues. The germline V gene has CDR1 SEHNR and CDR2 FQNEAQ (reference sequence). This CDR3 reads CASSLATTRDRGRETQYF. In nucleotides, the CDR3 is TGTGCCAGCAGCTTAGCGACAACTCGGGACAGGGGGCGCGAGACCCAGTACTTC.

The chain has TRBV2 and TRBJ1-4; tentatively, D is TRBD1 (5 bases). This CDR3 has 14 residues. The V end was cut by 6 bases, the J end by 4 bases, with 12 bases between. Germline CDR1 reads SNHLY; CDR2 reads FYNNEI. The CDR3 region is CASRPGGDNEKLFF. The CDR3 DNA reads TGTGCCAGCAGGCCCGGAGGGGATAATGAAAAACTGTTTTTT.

The chain's CDR3 is CASSNLGETQYF. CDR3 bases: TGTGCCAGCAGTAATTTGGGAGAGACCCAGTACTTC. V gene TRBV28 combines with J gene TRBJ2-5; the D is unclear. The CDR3 covers 12 residues. Germline CDR1 MDHEN, CDR2 SYDVKM. V lost 5 bases to trimming and J lost 4 bases, with 8 bases between them. The variable domain in full, with the rest retrieved from reference TRBV28 and TRBJ2-5, is DVKVTQSSRYLVKRTGEKVFLECVQDMDHENMFWYRQDPGLGLRLIYFSYDVKMKEKGDIPEGYSVSREKKERFSLILESASTNQTSMYLCASSNLGETQYFGPGTRLLVL.

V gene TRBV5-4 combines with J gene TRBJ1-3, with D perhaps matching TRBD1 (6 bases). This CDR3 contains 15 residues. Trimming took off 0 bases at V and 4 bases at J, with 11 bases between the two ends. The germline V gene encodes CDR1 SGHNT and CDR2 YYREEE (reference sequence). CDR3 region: CASSLDRERGNTIYF. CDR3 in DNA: TGTGCCAGCAGCTTGGACAGGGAAAGGGGAAACACCATATATTTT. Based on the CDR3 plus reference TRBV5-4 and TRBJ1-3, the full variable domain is ETGVTQSPTHLIKTRGQQVTLRCSSQSGHNTVSWYQQALGQGPQFIFQYYREEENGRGNFPPRFSGLQFPNYSSELNVNALELDDSALYLCASSLDRERGNTIYFGEGSWLTVV.

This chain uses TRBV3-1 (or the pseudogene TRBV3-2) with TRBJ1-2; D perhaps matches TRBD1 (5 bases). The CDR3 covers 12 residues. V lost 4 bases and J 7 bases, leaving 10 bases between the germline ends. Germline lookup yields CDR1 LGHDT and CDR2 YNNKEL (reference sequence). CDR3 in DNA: TGTGCCAGCAGCCTCGGGACTGCTGGCTACACCTTC. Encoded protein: CASSLGTAGYTF.

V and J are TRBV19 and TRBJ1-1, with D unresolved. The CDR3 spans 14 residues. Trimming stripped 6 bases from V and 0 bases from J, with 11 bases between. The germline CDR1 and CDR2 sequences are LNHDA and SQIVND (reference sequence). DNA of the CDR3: TGTGCCAGTAGCGTGCCGGGCATGAACACTGAAGCTTTCTTT. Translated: CASSVPGMNTEAFF.

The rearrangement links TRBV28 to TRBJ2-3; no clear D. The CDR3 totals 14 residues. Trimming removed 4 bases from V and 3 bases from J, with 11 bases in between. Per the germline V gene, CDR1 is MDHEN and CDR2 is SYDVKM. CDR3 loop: CASSSSGMTDTQYF. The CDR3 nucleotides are TGTGCCAGCAGTTCTTCTGGAATGACAGATACGCAGTATTTT.

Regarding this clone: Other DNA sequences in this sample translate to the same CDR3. CDR3 residues: CASSYSRLAGAYEQYF. The CDR3 DNA is TGTGCCAGCAGTTACTCTAGACTAGCGGGAGCCTACGAGCAGTACTTC. The chain links TRBV6-5 to TRBJ2-7; TRBD2 agrees at 12 bases. Germline values: CDR1 MNHEY, CDR2 SVGAGI. This CDR3 has 16 residues. With V trimmed by 0 bases and J by 2 bases, 2 bases remained unmatched.

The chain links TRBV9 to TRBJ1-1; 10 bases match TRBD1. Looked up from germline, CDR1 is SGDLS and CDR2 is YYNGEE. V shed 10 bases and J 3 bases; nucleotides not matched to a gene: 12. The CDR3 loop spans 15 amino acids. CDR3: CADRQGALFDTEAFF. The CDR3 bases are TGTGCCGACCGACAGGGGGCTTTGTTCGACACTGAAGCTTTCTTT.

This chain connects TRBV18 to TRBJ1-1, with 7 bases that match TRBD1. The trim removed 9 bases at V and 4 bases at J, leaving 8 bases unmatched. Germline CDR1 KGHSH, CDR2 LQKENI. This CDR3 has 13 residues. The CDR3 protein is CASASTGVTEAFF. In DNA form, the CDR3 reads TGTGCCAGTGCATCAACAGGGGTCACTGAAGCTTTCTTT. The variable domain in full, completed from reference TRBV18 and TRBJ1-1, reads NAGVMQNPRHLVRRRGQEARLRCSPMKGHSHVYWYRQLPEEGLKFMVYLQKENIIDESGMPKERFSAEFPKEGPSILRIQQVVRGDSAAYFCASASTGVTEAFFGQGTRLTVV.

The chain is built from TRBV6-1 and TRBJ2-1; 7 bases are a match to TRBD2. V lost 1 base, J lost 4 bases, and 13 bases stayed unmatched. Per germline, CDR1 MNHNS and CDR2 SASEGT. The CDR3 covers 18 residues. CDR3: CASSEVVGLAEPYNEQFF. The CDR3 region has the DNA TGTGCCAGCAGTGAAGTAGTAGGCCTAGCGGAACCATACAATGAGCAGTTCTTC.

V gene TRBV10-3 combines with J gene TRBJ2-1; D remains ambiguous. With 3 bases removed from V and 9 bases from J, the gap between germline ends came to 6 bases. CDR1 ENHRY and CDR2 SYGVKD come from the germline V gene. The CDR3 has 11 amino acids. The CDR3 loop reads CAISDWGEQFF. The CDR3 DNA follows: TGTGCCATCAGTGATTGGGGTGAGCAGTTCTTC.